What follows are 23 T cell receptor beta chains derived from one specimen sequenced in a study of blood T cells in healthy people across ages (dated by TCRdb to between 2015 and 2017). Receptor amplification or capture employed 5' RACE. The instrument given in TCRdb is Illumina HiSeq 2500. A second about 6 to 11 cycle PCR used a sample-barcoded 5' primer and a J-beta primer mix. The public sequencing data were trimmed at Q25 with fastp and processed into clonotypes with MiXCR by TCRdb, which kept only in-frame beta chains. Each record represents a unique CDR3 protein, reported with the most common genes and DNA among its rows. The sample includes 1.5 million to 2 million distinct CDR3 sequences, with roughly 50% observed a single time. The ten largest make up roughly 2% of the sample. The sequencing input was blood. Receptors originate from a woman in her thirties or forties in good health.

The chain couples TRBV6-5 to TRBJ2-5; a possible D gene is TRBD1 (7 bases). The CDR3 is 15 amino acids. With 7 bases removed from V and 0 bases from J, the gap between germline ends came to 15 bases. Germline CDR1 reads MNHEY; CDR2 reads SVGAGI. The CDR3 region has the DNA TGTGCCAGCAAGGAGGGGGCATTGTACCAAGAGACCCAGTACTTC. Its translation is CASKEGALYQETQYF.

This clonotype was seen more than once but under ten times. The CDR3 loop is CASSQSSGGSSYNEQFF. The CDR3 bases are TGTGCCAGCAGCCAATCAAGCGGGGGAAGCTCCTACAATGAGCAGTTCTTC. The chain employs TRBV7-9 and TRBJ2-1; 8 positions agree with TRBD2. CDR1 and CDR2 (germline): SEHNR, FQNEAQ (reference sequence). J gave up 0 bases and V 5 bases, and 9 bases lay outside the gene matches. The CDR3 length is 17 residues.

The chain has TRBV3-1 and TRBJ2-1; possibly TRBD1 or TRBD2 for D (6 bases each). The CDR3 sequence is 16 residues long. The V and J ends lost 1 base and 4 bases respectively, with 14 bases between them. CDR1 is LGHDT and CDR2 is YNNKEL in the germline V gene (reference sequence). CDR3 sequence: CASSQVVGGAYNEQFF. The DNA for the CDR3 is TGTGCCAGCAGCCAAGTTGTCGGGGGCGCATACAATGAGCAGTTCTTC.

This rearrangement joins TRBV28 to TRBJ1-5; D possibly corresponds to TRBD1 (6 bases). The CDR3 spans 14 residues. The germline V and J ends were trimmed by 4 bases and 7 bases, with 14 bases remaining between them. Germline V gives CDR1 MDHEN, CDR2 SYDVKM. In DNA form, the CDR3 reads TGTGCCAGCAGTTCAGGGGATAGTTACCAGCCCCAGCATTTT. This sequence encodes CASSSGDSYQPQHF.

This clonotype was seen more than once but under ten times. This rearrangement joins TRBV6-5 to TRBJ1-1; D remains unclear. CDR1 is MNHEY, CDR2 SVGAGI, per germline. Deletions cut 1 base from V and 0 bases from J, with 12 bases between. The CDR3 sequence is 16 residues long. Here the CDR3 DNA reads TGTGCCAGCAGTTACTTGAGTAACAGTCTGAACACTGAAGCTTTCTTT. It is translated as CASSYLSNSLNTEAFF.

The gene calls are TRBV27 and TRBJ1-6; TRBD1 aligns across 9 bases. The CDR3 spans 19 residues. Germline lookup yields CDR1 MNHEY and CDR2 SMNVEV (reference sequence). The junction had 12 bases not matched to a gene; V was cut back by 6 bases and J by 0 bases. CDR3 sequence (DNA): TGTGCCAGCAGCACCCCGGGACAGGGCCTGAGCTCCTATAATTCACCCCTCCACTTT. Translated, it gives CASSTPGQGLSSYNSPLHF.

The rearrangement uses TRBV12-3 or TRBV12-4 and TRBJ1-2; possible D gene TRBD1, 5 bases. The germline V and J ends were trimmed by 3 bases and 5 bases, with 13 bases remaining between them. The CDR3 contains 14 residues. In DNA form, the CDR3 reads TGTGCCAGCAGTTTTTCCCGGGACGCGTATGGCTACACCTTC. It encodes CASSFSRDAYGYTF.

The V gene is TRBV18, the J gene TRBJ2-7; unclear D gene. V gave up 6 bases and J gave up 3 bases, with 9 bases separating them. The length of the CDR3 is 12 residues. The germline V gene encodes CDR1 KGHSH and CDR2 LQKENI. The CDR3 spells CASSPDDYEQYF. DNA of the CDR3: TGTGCCAGCTCCCCTGACGACTACGAGCAGTACTTC.

The genes are TRBV10-3 and TRBJ1-1; 7 nucleotides agree with TRBD1. CDR3 size: 13 residues. Germline V gene sequence: CDR1 ENHRY, CDR2 SYGVKD. V trimming: 6 bases; J trimming: 2 bases; junction bases outside the gene matches: 3. In DNA, the CDR3 is TGTGCCATCAGGGGGACAGATAACACTGAAGCTTTCTTT. It codes for CAIRGTDNTEAFF.

The chain uses TRBV7-9 and TRBJ1-2, with D uncertain. V lost 11 bases and J 8 bases, leaving 15 bases between the germline ends. Germline CDR1 SEHNR, CDR2 FQNEAQ (reference sequence). This CDR3 spans 11 amino acids. The CDR3 spells CASLAVSGYTF. CDR3 coding DNA: TGTGCCTCCCTGGCGGTCTCGGGCTACACCTTC.

J is TRBJ1-6 and V is TRBV6-1; unclear D gene. The CDR3 is 15 amino acids. Trimming shortened V by 8 bases and J by 5 bases, and 16 bases separated the two germline ends. Germline values: CDR1 MNHNS, CDR2 SASEGT. The CDR3 DNA reads TGTGCCAGCGATAGATTGATAGAGAATAATTCACCCCTCCACTTT. This translates into CASDRLIENNSPLHF.

The V call is TRBV13, the J call TRBJ1-4, with D possibly matching TRBD1 (5 bases). CDR1 and CDR2 from the germline V gene are PRHDT and FYEKMQ (reference sequence). The CDR3 runs 12 residues. V was shortened by 7 bases and J by 12 bases, with 15 bases between the two germline ends. The CDR3 here is CASKGDLPELFF. The CDR3 DNA reads as TGTGCCAGCAAAGGGGATTTGCCGGAACTGTTTTTT.

J is TRBJ2-7 and V is TRBV28, with D perhaps TRBD1 or TRBD2 (7 bases each). V gave up 4 bases and J gave up 3 bases, with 16 bases separating them. The CDR3 sequence is 15 residues long. The germline gives CDR1 MDHEN, CDR2 SYDVKM. The CDR3 coding sequence is TGTGCCAGCAGTTCCCCGGGAGGACAGGTCTACGAGCAGTACTTC. This encodes CASSSPGGQVYEQYF.

The chain has TRBV9 and TRBJ1-2, with D uncertain. This CDR3 has 11 residues. Per germline, CDR1 SGDLS and CDR2 YYNGEE. V was shortened by 6 bases and J by 5 bases, with 8 bases between the two germline ends. This CDR3 reads CASMNRYGYTF. The CDR3 DNA is TGTGCCAGCATGAATAGGTATGGCTACACCTTC. Filled out from reference TRBV9 and TRBJ1-2, the complete variable domain reads DSGVTQTPKHLITATGQRVTLRCSPRSGDLSVYWYQQSLDQGLQFLIQYYNGEERAKGNILERFSAQQFPDLHSELNLSSLELGDSALYFCASMNRYGYTFGSGTRLTVV.

The CDR3 loop reads CASRDWPQETQYF. Written as DNA, the CDR3 is TGTGCCAGCAGGGACTGGCCGCAGGAGACCCAGTACTTC. The chain uses TRBV2 and TRBJ2-5, with D perhaps matching TRBD2 (5 bases). The CDR3 loop spans 13 amino acids. V gave up 6 bases and J gave up 5 bases, with 13 bases separating them. Germline V gene sequence: CDR1 SNHLY, CDR2 FYNNEI.

This clonotype was picked up a small number of times. CDR3 sequence: CASGGTANSPLHF. The CDR3 DNA is TGTGCCAGCGGGGGGACAGCTAATTCACCCCTCCACTTT. The chain combines TRBV6-6 with TRBJ1-6; 7 bases align to TRBD1. The CDR3 totals 13 residues. Trimming cost V 8 bases and J 6 bases; bases outside gene matches: 4. CDR1 and CDR2 from the germline V gene are MNHNY and SVGAGI (reference sequence).

This clonotype turned up a few times. The rearrangement links TRBV29-1 to TRBJ2-1, with a tentative D call TRBD2 (7 bases). Germline CDR1 is SQVTM and CDR2 is ANQGSEA. The CDR3 covers 13 residues. Trimming pared 3 bases from V and 5 bases from J, leaving 11 bases between. The CDR3 coding sequence is TGCAGCGTTGACAGGGGAGGGCACAATGAGCAGTTCTTC. Its translation: CSVDRGGHNEQFF.

This chain links TRBV27 with TRBJ2-7, with 8 bases that match TRBD1. Looked up from germline, CDR1 is MNHEY and CDR2 is SMNVEV (reference sequence). This CDR3 contains 16 residues. V shed 10 bases and J 1 base; nucleotides not matched to a gene: 15. The CDR3 protein is CATPSYRDRRSYEQYF. As DNA, the CDR3 is TGTGCCACCCCTTCATACCGGGACAGGCGATCCTACGAGCAGTACTTC.

The chain is built from TRBV2 and TRBJ2-2; possibly TRBD2 for D (6 bases). Trimming took 7 bases from V and 4 from J, leaving 10 bases between them. Germline V gene lookup returns CDR1 SNHLY and CDR2 FYNNEI. There are 13 residues in the CDR3. CDR3 sequence reads: CASNGGITGELFF. The CDR3 DNA reads as TGTGCCAGCAATGGGGGGATCACCGGGGAGCTGTTTTTT. Supplemented by reference TRBV2 and TRBJ2-2, the full variable domain reads EPEVTQTPSHQVTQMGQEVILRCVPISNHLYFYWYRQILGQKVEFLVSFYNNEISEKSEIFDDQFSVERPDGSNFTLKIRSTKLEDSAMYFCASNGGITGELFFGEGSRLTVL.

This clonotype was counted only a few times. CDR3 sequence (DNA): TGTGCCAGCAGTCCCAGTACTAGCGGGGGGAAAGAGACCCAGTACTTC. Translating gives CASSPSTSGGKETQYF. V is TRBV27 and J is TRBJ2-5; 12 bases agree with TRBD2. This CDR3 is built from 16 residues. CDR1 is MNHEY and CDR2 is SMNVEV in the germline V gene (reference sequence). With V trimmed by 5 bases and J by 3 bases, 7 bases remained unmatched.

CDR3 coding DNA: TGCGCCAGCAGCGGGCTACAGGGCTGGGAAGGCTACACCTTC. It encodes CASSGLQGWEGYTF. V and J are TRBV5-1 and TRBJ1-2; possibly TRBD1 for D (6 bases). The CDR3 runs 14 residues. The V gene lost 4 bases and the J gene lost 8 bases, with 18 bases spanning the gap. Germline lookup yields CDR1 SGHRS and CDR2 YFSETQ.

This clonotype was seen more than once but under ten times. The chain has TRBV20-1 and TRBJ2-5, with unresolved D. The CDR3 spans 13 residues. Trimming pared 1 base from V and 2 bases from J, leaving 8 bases between. Germline V gene lookup returns CDR1 DFQATT and CDR2 SNEGSKA (reference sequence). CDR3 sequence: CSARGRWQETQYF. The DNA for the CDR3 is TGCAGTGCTAGAGGACGGTGGCAAGAGACCCAGTACTTC.

The genes are TRBV11-2 and TRBJ2-5, with 10 bases identical to TRBD1. The CDR3 sequence is 16 residues long. The junction had 8 bases not matched to a gene; V was cut back by 5 bases and J by 2 bases. Germline V lookup: CDR1 SGHAT, CDR2 FQNNGV. CDR3 sequence reads: CASSRRTGGRQETQYF. CDR3 DNA: TGTGCCAGCAGCCGTCGGACAGGGGGAAGGCAAGAGACCCAGTACTTC.